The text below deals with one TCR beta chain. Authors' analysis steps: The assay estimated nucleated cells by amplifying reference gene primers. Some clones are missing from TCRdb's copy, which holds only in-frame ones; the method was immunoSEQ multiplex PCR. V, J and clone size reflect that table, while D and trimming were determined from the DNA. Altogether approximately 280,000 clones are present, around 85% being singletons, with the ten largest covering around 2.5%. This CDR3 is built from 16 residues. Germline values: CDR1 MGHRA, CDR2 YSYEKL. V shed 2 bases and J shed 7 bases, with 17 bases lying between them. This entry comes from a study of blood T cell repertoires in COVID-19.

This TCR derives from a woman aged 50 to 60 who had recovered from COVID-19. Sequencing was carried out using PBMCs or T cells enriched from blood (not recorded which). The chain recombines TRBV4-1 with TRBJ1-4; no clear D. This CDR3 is CASSQPLIGEGEKLFF. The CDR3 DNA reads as TGCGCCAGCAGCCAACCCCTGATCGGGGAGGGTGAAAAACTGTTTTTT.